Listed below are T cell receptor beta chains from one sample, sequenced in a study of PD-L1 blockade in urothelial cancer. The data were produced by immunoSEQ multiplex PCR, yet TCRdb's version contains in-frame clones alone and is incomplete. The data hold approximately 39,000 clones, with roughly 91% observed a single time. Sequencing was performed on PBMCs, taken around atezolizumab (anti-PD-L1) treatment. Source of these receptors: a man in his sixties with urothelial cancer. The CDR3 runs from the conserved cysteine through the conserved F or W. A D gene is named only where the DNA matches it firmly. Clone size, where shown, is once, few, many, or a class for clones that have expanded.

j_gene: TRBJ2-5
d_gene: TRBD2
abundance: .
v_gene: TRBV28
CDR3nt: TGTGCCAGCAGTGCCCCTAGCGGTGAAGAGACCCAGTACTTC
CDR3aa: CASSAPSGEETQYF

j_gene: TRBJ2-2
d_gene: .
abundance: .
v_gene: TRBV7-2
CDR3nt: TGTGCCAGCAGCCAACAGGGTACCACCGGGGAGCTGTTTTTT
CDR3aa: CASSQQGTTGELFF

j_gene: TRBJ2-5
d_gene: TRBD2
abundance: .
v_gene: TRBV12-5
CDR3nt: TGTGCTAGTCGTGCTAGCGGGGGGGCACAAGAGACCCAGTACTTC
CDR3aa: CASRASGGAQETQYF

j_gene: TRBJ2-7
d_gene: .
abundance: .
v_gene: TRBV12-5
CDR3nt: TGTGCTAGTGGGGGGGCCGACGAGCAGTACTTC
CDR3aa: CASGGADEQYF

j_gene: TRBJ1-1
d_gene: TRBD1
abundance: .
v_gene: TRBV6-5
CDR3nt: TGTGCCAGCAGTTTACAGGGGGACACTGAAGCTTTCTTT
CDR3aa: CASSLQGDTEAFF

j_gene: TRBJ2-4
d_gene: .
abundance: .
v_gene: TRBV5-1
CDR3nt: TGCGCCAGCAGCTTGGAAGGCCCTAGGGCCAAAAACATTCAGTACTTC
CDR3aa: CASSLEGPRAKNIQYF

j_gene: TRBJ2-2
d_gene: .
abundance: .
v_gene: TRBV11-2
CDR3nt: TGTGCCAGCAGCTTAGTAGGGGGGGCCACCGGGGAGCTGTTTTTT
CDR3aa: CASSLVGGATGELFF

j_gene: TRBJ2-7
d_gene: TRBD1
abundance: .
v_gene: TRBV9
CDR3nt: TGTGCCAGCAGCGTGGGACAGGGAGCATTCTACGAGCAGTACTTC
CDR3aa: CASSVGQGAFYEQYF

j_gene: TRBJ1-2
d_gene: TRBD1
abundance: .
v_gene: TRBV7-2
CDR3nt: TGTGCCAGCAGCTCCCACAGGGACAGCTTCTATGGCTACACCTTC
CDR3aa: CASSSHRDSFYGYTF

j_gene: TRBJ2-7
d_gene: .
abundance: .
v_gene: TRBV2
CDR3nt: TGTGCCAGCAGTGGCTTAGAGTTCGCCGGCTACGAGCAGTACTTC
CDR3aa: CASSGLEFAGYEQYF

j_gene: TRBJ2-7
d_gene: .
abundance: .
v_gene: TRBV4-1
CDR3nt: TGCGCCAGCAGCCAACAAAACGAGAACGCCTACGAGCAGTACTTC
CDR3aa: CASSQQNENAYEQYF

j_gene: TRBJ1-1
d_gene: .
abundance: .
v_gene: TRBV9
CDR3nt: TGTGCCAGCAGCGTTGGACACCTTCCGGACACTGAAGCTTTCTTT
CDR3aa: CASSVGHLPDTEAFF

j_gene: TRBJ2-1
d_gene: TRBD2
abundance: .
v_gene: TRBV7-3
CDR3nt: TGTGCCAGCAGCTTAAGGGGGGGGACTAGCGGGACTAATGAGCAGTTCTTC
CDR3aa: CASSLRGGTSGTNEQFF

j_gene: TRBJ2-3
d_gene: .
abundance: once
v_gene: TRBV9
CDR3nt: TGTGCCAGCAGCGTAGGAGAGGGTGTAGATACGCAGTATTTT
CDR3aa: CASSVGEGVDTQYF

j_gene: TRBJ2-3
d_gene: TRBD1
abundance: .
v_gene: TRBV7-6
CDR3nt: TGTGCCAGCAGCTCGGACAGGGCCGGACAGAGCACAGATACGCAGTATTTT
CDR3aa: CASSSDRAGQSTDTQYF

j_gene: TRBJ2-1
d_gene: TRBD2
abundance: .
v_gene: TRBV10-2
CDR3nt: TGCGCCAGCATGGGACTAGCGGGACACAATGAGCAGTTCTTC
CDR3aa: CASMGLAGHNEQFF

j_gene: TRBJ2-3
d_gene: .
abundance: once
v_gene: TRBV28
CDR3nt: TGTGCCAGCAGTGGAGGGGATGCAAAGCTAACAGATACGCAGTATTTT
CDR3aa: CASSGGDAKLTDTQYF

j_gene: TRBJ2-6
d_gene: TRBD1
abundance: .
v_gene: TRBV5-1
CDR3nt: TGCGCCAGCAGTCATGGGACAGGGGCCTCTGGGGCCAACGTCCTGACTTTC
CDR3aa: CASSHGTGASGANVLTF

j_gene: TRBJ2-5
d_gene: .
abundance: .
v_gene: TRBV30
CDR3nt: TGTGCCTGGAGTGGAGACGGGCTGGGGGCCGCTTTGAAGACCCAGTACTTC
CDR3aa: CAWSGDGLGAALKTQYF

j_gene: TRBJ1-4
d_gene: .
abundance: .
v_gene: TRBV9
CDR3nt: TGTGCCAGCAGCGTAGCGGGGAGAGGTGAAAAACTGTTTTTT
CDR3aa: CASSVAGRGEKLFF

j_gene: TRBJ2-3
d_gene: TRBD2
abundance: once
v_gene: TRBV19
CDR3nt: TGTGCCAGTAGCAATAGCGGGAGGGCCGGGACAGATACGCAGTATTTT
CDR3aa: CASSNSGRAGTDTQYF

j_gene: TRBJ2-7
d_gene: TRBD2
abundance: .
v_gene: TRBV14
CDR3nt: TGTGCCAGCAGCGGCCGGACGGGAGGGCCCTACGAGCAGTACTTC
CDR3aa: CASSGRTGGPYEQYF

j_gene: TRBJ1-1
d_gene: .
abundance: .
v_gene: TRBV27
CDR3nt: TGTGCCAGCAGTCCCCGTGGAGTACCGAACACTGAAGCTTTCTTT
CDR3aa: CASSPRGVPNTEAFF

j_gene: TRBJ2-4
d_gene: TRBD1
abundance: .
v_gene: TRBV7-2
CDR3nt: TGTGCCAGCAGCTTAGCACAGGGGGGAGCCAAAAACATTCAGTACTTC
CDR3aa: CASSLAQGGAKNIQYF

j_gene: TRBJ1-5
d_gene: .
abundance: .
v_gene: TRBV18
CDR3nt: TGTGCCAGCTCACCGACGGACAAGGGTCAGCCCCAGCATTTT
CDR3aa: CASSPTDKGQPQHF

j_gene: TRBJ1-1
d_gene: .
abundance: .
v_gene: TRBV28
CDR3nt: TGTGCCACTTGGGGGCTGAACACTGAAGCTTTCTTT
CDR3aa: CATWGLNTEAFF

j_gene: TRBJ1-5
d_gene: .
abundance: medium-sized
v_gene: TRBV28
CDR3nt: TGTGCCACCTCGGGGTCCTCGTTGTCCCAGCATTTT
CDR3aa: CATSGSSLSQHF

j_gene: TRBJ1-4
d_gene: TRBD1
abundance: .
v_gene: TRBV5-1
CDR3nt: TGCGCCAGCAGCTTGGCCCCAGGGGGCCCTGAAAAACTGTTTTTT
CDR3aa: CASSLAPGGPEKLFF

j_gene: TRBJ1-4
d_gene: .
abundance: .
v_gene: TRBV6-5
CDR3nt: TGTGCCAGCAGTTACTCACCAGGAGGAGGAGAAAAACTGTTTTTT
CDR3aa: CASSYSPGGGEKLFF

j_gene: TRBJ1-1
d_gene: .
abundance: .
v_gene: TRBV9
CDR3nt: TGTGCCAGCAGCCCCCGGGGAGGGGAATTTGTTTTAAACACTGAAGCTTTCTTT
CDR3aa: CASSPRGGEFVLNTEAFF

j_gene: TRBJ2-5
d_gene: TRBD1
abundance: .
v_gene: TRBV5-1
CDR3nt: TGCGCCAGCAGCACCGGGACAGACCAAGAGACCCAGTACTTC
CDR3aa: CASSTGTDQETQYF

j_gene: TRBJ2-7
d_gene: .
abundance: once
v_gene: TRBV11-2
CDR3nt: TGTGCCAGCAGCTTAGGTGTCGGTTCCTACGAGCAGTACTTC
CDR3aa: CASSLGVGSYEQYF

j_gene: TRBJ1-5
d_gene: .
abundance: .
v_gene: TRBV27
CDR3nt: TGTGCCAGTAGGGAGGGGGGGACTAATCAGCCCCAGCATTTT
CDR3aa: CASREGGTNQPQHF

j_gene: TRBJ2-7
d_gene: .
abundance: .
v_gene: TRBV5-4
CDR3nt: TGTGCCAGCAGCTCGGACAGTTACTCCTACGAGCAGTACTTC
CDR3aa: CASSSDSYSYEQYF

j_gene: TRBJ2-4
d_gene: TRBD2
abundance: .
v_gene: TRBV7-2
CDR3nt: TGTGCCAGCACCTCTCGGGAGGGGGGAAACATTCAGTACTTC
CDR3aa: CASTSREGGNIQYF

j_gene: TRBJ2-5
d_gene: .
abundance: once
v_gene: TRBV2
CDR3nt: TGTGCCAGCAGTGAAGTGTGGGGGACTCAAGAGACCCAGTACTTC
CDR3aa: CASSEVWGTQETQYF

j_gene: TRBJ1-2
d_gene: .
abundance: once
v_gene: TRBV19
CDR3nt: TGTGCCAGTCGCGAGGGAGGGGGTAACTATCGCTACACCTTC
CDR3aa: CASREGGGNYRYTF

j_gene: TRBJ2-7
d_gene: TRBD1
abundance: .
v_gene: TRBV7-3
CDR3nt: TGTGCCAGCAGCGTACAGGGACAGGGCACCGACGAGCAGTACTTC
CDR3aa: CASSVQGQGTDEQYF

j_gene: TRBJ2-2
d_gene: TRBD2
abundance: .
v_gene: TRBV12-5
CDR3nt: TGTGCTAGTGGTTTGGCGGGGGGCACCGGGGAGCTGTTTTTT
CDR3aa: CASGLAGGTGELFF

j_gene: TRBJ2-7
d_gene: TRBD2
abundance: .
v_gene: TRBV7-9
CDR3nt: TGTGCCAGCAGCTCAGGGCGGGGGGGAACCTACGAGCAGTACTTC
CDR3aa: CASSSGRGGTYEQYF

j_gene: TRBJ2-1
d_gene: TRBD2
abundance: few
v_gene: TRBV9
CDR3nt: TGTGCCAGCAGCGTGGATGGACTAGCCCTATACAATGAGCAGTTCTTC
CDR3aa: CASSVDGLALYNEQFF

j_gene: TRBJ2-1
d_gene: TRBD2
abundance: .
v_gene: TRBV27
CDR3nt: TGTGCCAGCAGTTCCGGACTAGCGGGGGGGCCGGTCCACAATGAGCAGTTCTTC
CDR3aa: CASSSGLAGGPVHNEQFF

j_gene: TRBJ2-2
d_gene: .
abundance: .
v_gene: TRBV9
CDR3nt: TGTGCCAGCAGCGTAGCTACTAGCTGGACCGGGGAGCTGTTTTTT
CDR3aa: CASSVATSWTGELFF

j_gene: TRBJ1-2
d_gene: .
abundance: .
v_gene: TRBV27
CDR3nt: TGTGCCAGCACAAAGAGTTCAGGGGTTCGGGCCTATGGCTACACCTTC
CDR3aa: CASTKSSGVRAYGYTF

j_gene: TRBJ1-1
d_gene: .
abundance: once
v_gene: TRBV7-9
CDR3nt: TGTGCCAGCAGCTTTCGGAACACTGAAGCTTTCTTT
CDR3aa: CASSFRNTEAFF

j_gene: TRBJ2-5
d_gene: .
abundance: .
v_gene: TRBV29-1
CDR3nt: TGCAGCGTTGAGGAGAGAGGAGATAATCACCTCGAGACCCAGTACTTC
CDR3aa: CSVEERGDNHLETQYF